This T cell receptor beta chain was documented in a study of blood T cell repertoires in COVID-19. The study recruited exposed participants who had met a COVID-19 case within 2 weeks before entry. There are 18 residues in the CDR3. CDR1 and CDR2 from the germline V gene are MDHEN and SYDVKM. Trimming took off 5 bases at V and 3 bases at J, with 22 bases between the two ends. The protocol was immunoSEQ multiplex PCR, while the TCRdb copy is restricted to in-frame clones and leaves out a portion. The table includes 250,000 or so clones, approximately 90% detected once. This chain connects TRBV28 to TRBJ1-4, with D perhaps matching TRBD1 (6 bases). This receptor was taken from a man in his fifties or sixties who had been exposed to COVID-19. Sequencing input: PBMCs or T cells enriched from blood (not recorded which). As DNA, the CDR3 is TGTGCCAGCAGTCAAAACAGGGAAGGAGTGCGACCTAATGAAAAACTGTTTTTT. Encoded protein: CASSQNREGVRPNEKLFF.